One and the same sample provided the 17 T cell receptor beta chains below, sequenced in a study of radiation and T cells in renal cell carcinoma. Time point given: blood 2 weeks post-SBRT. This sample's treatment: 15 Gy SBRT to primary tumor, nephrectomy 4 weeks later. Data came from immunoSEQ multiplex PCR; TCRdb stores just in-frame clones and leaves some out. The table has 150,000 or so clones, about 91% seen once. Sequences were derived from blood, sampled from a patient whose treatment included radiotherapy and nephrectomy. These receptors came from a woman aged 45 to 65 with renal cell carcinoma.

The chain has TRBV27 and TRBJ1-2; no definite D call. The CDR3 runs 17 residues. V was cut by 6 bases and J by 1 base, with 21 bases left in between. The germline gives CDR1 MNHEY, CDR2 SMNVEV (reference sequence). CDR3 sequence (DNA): TGTGCCAGCAGACAAATTCTCCCCCGGGAACATAACTATGGCTACACCTTC. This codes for CASRQILPREHNYGYTF.

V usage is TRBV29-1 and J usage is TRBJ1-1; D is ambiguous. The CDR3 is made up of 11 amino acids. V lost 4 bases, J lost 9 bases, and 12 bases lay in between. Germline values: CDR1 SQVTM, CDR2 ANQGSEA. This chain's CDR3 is CSVVTLRKAFF. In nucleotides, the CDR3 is TGCAGCGTTGTTACTCTCCGTAAAGCTTTCTTT.

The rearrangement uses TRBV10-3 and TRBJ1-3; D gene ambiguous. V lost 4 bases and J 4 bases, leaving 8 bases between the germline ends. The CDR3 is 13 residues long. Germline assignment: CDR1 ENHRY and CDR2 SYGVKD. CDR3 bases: TGTGCCATCAGTGGGGTTTCGGGAAACACCATATATTTT. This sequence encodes CAISGVSGNTIYF.

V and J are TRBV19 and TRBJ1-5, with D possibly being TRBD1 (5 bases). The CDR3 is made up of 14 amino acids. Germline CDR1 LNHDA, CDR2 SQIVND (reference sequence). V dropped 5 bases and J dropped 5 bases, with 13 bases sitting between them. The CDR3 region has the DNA TGTGCCAGTAGTTTTGGCAGGGTCGATCAGCCCCAGCATTTT. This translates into CASSFGRVDQPQHF.

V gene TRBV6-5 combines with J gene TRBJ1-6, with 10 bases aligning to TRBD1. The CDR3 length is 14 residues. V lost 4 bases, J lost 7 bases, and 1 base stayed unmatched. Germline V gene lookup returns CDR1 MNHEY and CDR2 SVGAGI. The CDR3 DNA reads TGTGCCAGCAGTTGGGGACAGGGGAATTCACCCCTCCACTTT. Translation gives CASSWGQGNSPLHF.

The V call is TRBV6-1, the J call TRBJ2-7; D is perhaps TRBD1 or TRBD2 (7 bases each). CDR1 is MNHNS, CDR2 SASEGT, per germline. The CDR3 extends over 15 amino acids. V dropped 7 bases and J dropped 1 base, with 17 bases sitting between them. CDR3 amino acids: CASTQLRGGSYEQYF. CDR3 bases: TGTGCCAGCACCCAACTCAGGGGGGGATCCTACGAGCAGTACTTC.

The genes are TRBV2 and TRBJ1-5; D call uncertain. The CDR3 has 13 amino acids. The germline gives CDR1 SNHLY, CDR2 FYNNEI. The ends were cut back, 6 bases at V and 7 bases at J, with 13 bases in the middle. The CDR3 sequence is CASSGPTLQPQHF. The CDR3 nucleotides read TGTGCCAGCAGCGGCCCCACGCTACAGCCCCAGCATTTT. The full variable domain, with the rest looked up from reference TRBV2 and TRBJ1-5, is EPEVTQTPSHQVTQMGQEVILRCVPISNHLYFYWYRQILGQKVEFLVSFYNNEISEKSEIFDDQFSVERPDGSNFTLKIRSTKLEDSAMYFCASSGPTLQPQHFGDGTRLSIL.

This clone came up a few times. The CDR3 spells CASSSRRTAFF. CDR3 nucleotides: TGTGCCAGCAGTTCCAGGAGGACCGCTTTCTTT. The rearrangement uses TRBV6-5 and TRBJ1-1; the D is unclear. The CDR3 sequence is 11 residues long. V was clipped by 4 bases and J by 11 bases, with 11 bases between them. Germline lookup yields CDR1 MNHEY and CDR2 SVGAGI.

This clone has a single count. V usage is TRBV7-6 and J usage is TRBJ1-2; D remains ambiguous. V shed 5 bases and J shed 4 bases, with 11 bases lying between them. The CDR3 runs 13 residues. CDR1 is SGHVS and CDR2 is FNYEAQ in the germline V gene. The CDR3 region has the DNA TGTGCCAGCAGCGGATGGCGGCTCTATGGCTACACCTTC. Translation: CASSGWRLYGYTF.

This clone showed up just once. CDR3 region: CASSLGGNSGNTIYF. For the CDR3, the DNA is TGTGCCAGCAGCTTAGGGGGTAACTCTGGAAACACCATATATTTT. The V and J genes are TRBV7-2 and TRBJ1-3, with unresolved D. Germline-derived CDR1 and CDR2 are SGHTA and FQGNSA. The CDR3 has 15 residues. V dropped 1 base and J dropped 0 bases, with 7 bases sitting between them.

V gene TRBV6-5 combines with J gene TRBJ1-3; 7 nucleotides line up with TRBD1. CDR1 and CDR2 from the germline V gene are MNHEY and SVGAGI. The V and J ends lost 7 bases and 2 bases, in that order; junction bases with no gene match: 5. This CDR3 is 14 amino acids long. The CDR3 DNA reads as TGTGCCAGCAAAGACAGGGTTACTGGAAACACCATATATTTT. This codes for CASKDRVTGNTIYF.

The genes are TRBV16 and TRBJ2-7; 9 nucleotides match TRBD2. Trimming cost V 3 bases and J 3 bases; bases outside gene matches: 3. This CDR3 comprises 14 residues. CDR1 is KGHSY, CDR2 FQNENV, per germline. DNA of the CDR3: TGTGCCAGCAGCCACGCGGGGGGGGTCTACGAGCAGTACTTC. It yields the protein CASSHAGGVYEQYF.

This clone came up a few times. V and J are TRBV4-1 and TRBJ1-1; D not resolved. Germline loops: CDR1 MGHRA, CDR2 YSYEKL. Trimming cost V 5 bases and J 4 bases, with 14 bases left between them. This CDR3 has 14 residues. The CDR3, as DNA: TGCGCCAGCAGCAGCCGTTGGGTCAGCACTGAAGCTTTCTTT. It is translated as CASSSRWVSTEAFF.

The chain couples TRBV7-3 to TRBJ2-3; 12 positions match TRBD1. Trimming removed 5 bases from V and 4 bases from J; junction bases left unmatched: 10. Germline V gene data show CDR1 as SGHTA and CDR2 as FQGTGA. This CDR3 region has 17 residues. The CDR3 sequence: CASSNTGTGGIADTQYF. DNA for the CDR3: TGTGCCAGCAGCAATACCGGGACAGGGGGCATTGCAGATACGCAGTATTTT.

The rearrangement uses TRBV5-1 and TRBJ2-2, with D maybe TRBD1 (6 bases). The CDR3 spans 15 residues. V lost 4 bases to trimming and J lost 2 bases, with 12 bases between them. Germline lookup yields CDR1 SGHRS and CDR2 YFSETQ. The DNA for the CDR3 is TGCGCCAGCAGCCCCTACAGGGTTAACACCGGGGAGCTGTTTTTT. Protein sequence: CASSPYRVNTGELFF.

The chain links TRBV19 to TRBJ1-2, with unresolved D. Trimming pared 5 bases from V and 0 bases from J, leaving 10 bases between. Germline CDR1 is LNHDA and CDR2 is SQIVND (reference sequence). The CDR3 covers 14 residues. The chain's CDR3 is CASSSIPANYGYTF. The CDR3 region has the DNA TGTGCCAGTAGTTCAATCCCAGCTAACTATGGCTACACCTTC.

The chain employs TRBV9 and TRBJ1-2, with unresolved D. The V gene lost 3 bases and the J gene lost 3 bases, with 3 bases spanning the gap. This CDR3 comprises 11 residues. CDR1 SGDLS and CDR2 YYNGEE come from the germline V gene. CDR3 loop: CASSAHYGYTF. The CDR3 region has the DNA TGTGCCAGCAGCGCACACTATGGCTACACCTTC. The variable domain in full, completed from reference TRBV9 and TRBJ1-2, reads DSGVTQTPKHLITATGQRVTLRCSPRSGDLSVYWYQQSLDQGLQFLIQYYNGEERAKGNILERFSAQQFPDLHSELNLSSLELGDSALYFCASSAHYGYTFGSGTRLTVV.